The clone carrying this TCR beta chain was found a few times. One junction end does not reproduce the germline sequence, and a read error may be involved. CDR1 and CDR2 from the germline V gene are DFQATT and SNEGSKA (reference sequence). The CDR3 totals 13 residues. This sample was taken from a study of Graves' ophthalmopathy and Graves' hyperthyroidism. Study context: The blood sample was drawn at first diagnosis and before any treatment.

Amplification of TCR beta CDR3 regions used RNA transcripts. An opening RT-PCR round employed HTBI primers and preceded a second-round multiplex PCR. TCRdb fed the multiplex PCR reads into MiXCR, producing one record per CDR3 protein. Of about 620,000 distinct CDR3 sequences listed, about a fifth are singletons. The rearrangement joins TRBV20-1 to TRBJ2-7; tentative D call: TRBD2 (6 bases). Sequencing was carried out using peripheral blood. This TCR was sampled from a woman aged 18-29 years with stable Graves' hyperthyroidism. Some clones in this sample may be carry-over from other donors' samples. The CDR3 bases are TGCAGTGCTACCCCCCCGGCGGGGTCCGAGCAGCACTTC. This sequence encodes CSATPPAGSEQHF.